This T cell receptor (beta chain) derives from a study of cytomegalovirus exposure and HLA in healthy donors. J gave up 2 bases and V 5 bases, and 7 bases lay outside the gene matches. Germline CDR1 is SGHAT and CDR2 is FQNNGV. The length of the CDR3 is 16 residues. The PCR was carried out with 60 Vbeta primers and 13 Jbeta primers. Assay used: immunoSEQ multiplex PCR; TCRdb lists only in-frame clones, some missing. The repertoire holds about 92,000 clones, with over 70% as singletons. The TCR comes from a girl aged 2 to 9 in good health and CMV-seropositive. Sequencing was performed on PBMCs. This rearrangement joins TRBV11-2 to TRBJ2-5, with 11 nucleotides matching TRBD2. CDR3 protein: CASSRTSGSPQETQYF. The CDR3 DNA reads as TGTGCCAGCAGCCGAACTAGCGGGAGCCCTCAAGAGACCCAGTACTTC.